This T cell receptor beta chain appears in the sequencing data of a study of blood T cells in healthy people across ages. Worth noting for this clonotype: Its specificity is not known.

V shed 5 bases, J shed 2 bases, and the junction held 6 bases outside the gene matches. The CDR3 length is 16 residues. Germline CDR1 MNHEY, CDR2 SMNVEV (reference sequence). Sample-barcoded 5' priming and a J-beta primer mix drove a second PCR of roughly 6 to 12 cycles. TCRdb used MiXCR to reprocess the 5' RACE reads, holding one entry per CDR3 protein. The sample includes 600,000 to 900,000 distinct CDR3 sequences, roughly 25% of them seen just once. They isolated at least 6 million PBMCs from each sample. Regarding the study as a whole: Long-lived donors carried more naive CD4+ cells and greater diversity than aged donors.

These data were likewise used in another study, on T cells of mothers and their children. Per that study: Each child gave around 3 million TCR beta CDR3 reads (each mother, over 10 million).

The receptor was derived from a boy aged 10-17 years in good health. The sample taken for sequencing was blood. The J gene is TRBJ2-5, the V gene TRBV27, with 12 bases fitting TRBD2. The CDR3 nucleotides are TGTGCCAGCAGTCTAGCGGGGGGGACTGAGCAAGAGACCCAGTACTTC. It yields the protein CASSLAGGTEQETQYF.